These T cell receptor beta chains were read from a single sample in a study of cytomegalovirus exposure and HLA in healthy donors. TCRdb keeps only in-frame clones here, not all; method: immunoSEQ multiplex PCR. This sample has over 150,000 clones; more than 70% occur once, and the top ten carry around 6%. Material: PBMCs. The receptors shown here come from a woman in her forties in good health and CMV-seropositive. The CDR3 runs from the conserved cysteine through the conserved F or W. Each record gives: D gene, clone size, V gene, J gene, CDR3 DNA, CDR3 protein. The D gene is left open where the match is weak. The size of a clone is reported for some rows only, either as once, few or many, or as a class for expanded clones.

d_call: TRBD2; clone_size: NA; v_call: TRBV5-1; j_call: TRBJ2-3; cdr3_nt: TGCGCCAGCAGCTTGGCGACTAGCTCTCCGGATACGCAGTATTTT; cdr3_aa: CASSLATSSPDTQYF
d_call: NA; clone_size: NA; v_call: TRBV29-1; j_call: TRBJ2-1; cdr3_nt: TGCCTCGTTCGGGGTTTATCCTACAATGAGCAGTTCTTC; cdr3_aa: CLVRGLSYNEQFF
d_call: NA; clone_size: NA; v_call: TRBV19; j_call: TRBJ1-5; cdr3_nt: TGTGCCAGTAGCTTAGGACAATCGCAGCCCCAGCATTTT; cdr3_aa: CASSLGQSQPQHF
d_call: NA; clone_size: NA; v_call: TRBV29-1; j_call: TRBJ2-5; cdr3_nt: TGCAGCGTTGTGAGTCAAGAGACCCAGTACTTC; cdr3_aa: CSVVSQETQYF
d_call: TRBD1; clone_size: medium-sized; v_call: TRBV27; j_call: TRBJ2-5; cdr3_nt: TGTGCCAGCAGTTTCGGGCAGGGGGAAGAGACCCAGTACTTC; cdr3_aa: CASSFGQGEETQYF
d_call: TRBD1; clone_size: NA; v_call: TRBV28; j_call: TRBJ1-1; cdr3_nt: TGTGCCAGCAGTACAAGACAGGGGGGGATGAACACTGAAGCTTTCTTT; cdr3_aa: CASSTRQGGMNTEAFF
d_call: NA; clone_size: NA; v_call: TRBV11-2; j_call: TRBJ2-7; cdr3_nt: TGTGCCAGCCGAGGGCGCGCTGACCCCTTTGAGCAGTACTTC; cdr3_aa: CASRGRADPFEQYF
d_call: TRBD2; clone_size: once; v_call: TRBV29-1; j_call: TRBJ2-5; cdr3_nt: TGCAGCGTTGAAGATGGGACTAGCGGACAAGAGACCCAGTACTTC; cdr3_aa: CSVEDGTSGQETQYF
d_call: TRBD2; clone_size: NA; v_call: TRBV14; j_call: TRBJ2-2; cdr3_nt: TGTGCCAGCAGCGCCCGACTAGCGGGAGTTGGTACCGGGGAGCTGTTTTTT; cdr3_aa: CASSARLAGVGTGELFF
d_call: NA; clone_size: once; v_call: TRBV5-4; j_call: TRBJ1-2; cdr3_nt: TGTGCCAGCAGCTTGGGCCGGAACTATGGCTACACCTTC; cdr3_aa: CASSLGRNYGYTF
d_call: TRBD1; clone_size: NA; v_call: TRBV5-1; j_call: TRBJ2-7; cdr3_nt: TGCGCCAGCAGCTTACTTTACAGGGGAGCGTCGGGAAGTTCCTGGGACGAGCAGTACTTC; cdr3_aa: CASSLLYRGASGSSWDEQYF
d_call: TRBD2; clone_size: NA; v_call: TRBV10-3; j_call: TRBJ2-1; cdr3_nt: TGTGCCATCAGTAGAATAGCGGGAGAAGGGGACAATGAGCAGTTCTTC; cdr3_aa: CAISRIAGEGDNEQFF
d_call: NA; clone_size: few; v_call: TRBV15; j_call: TRBJ2-5; cdr3_nt: TGTGCCACCAGCAGGGGCGGAAGGGGGCAAGAGACCCAGTACTTC; cdr3_aa: CATSRGGRGQETQYF
d_call: TRBD2; clone_size: NA; v_call: TRBV5-8; j_call: TRBJ2-1; cdr3_nt: TGTGCCAGCAGCCAGGGACTAGCGCCTTACAATGAGCAGTTCTTC; cdr3_aa: CASSQGLAPYNEQFF
d_call: NA; clone_size: NA; v_call: TRBV10-1; j_call: TRBJ2-6; cdr3_nt: TGCGCCAGCAGTCCAGGGGTTTTATCCTCTGGGGCCAACGTCCTGACTTTC; cdr3_aa: CASSPGVLSSGANVLTF
d_call: TRBD2; clone_size: NA; v_call: TRBV4-2; j_call: TRBJ2-3; cdr3_nt: TGTGCCAGCAGCCAGGGCCGAGCGGGAGGCGCCACAGATACGCAGTATTTT; cdr3_aa: CASSQGRAGGATDTQYF
d_call: NA; clone_size: NA; v_call: TRBV19; j_call: TRBJ1-1; cdr3_nt: TGTGCCAGTAGTTCAGGGGCCAGGCCTGGGGCTTTCTTT; cdr3_aa: CASSSGARPGAFF
d_call: TRBD2; clone_size: NA; v_call: TRBV5-5; j_call: TRBJ2-1; cdr3_nt: TGTGCCAGCAGCCGGGGTATAGCGGGGAGCTACAATGAGCAGTTCTTC; cdr3_aa: CASSRGIAGSYNEQFF
d_call: TRBD2; clone_size: once; v_call: TRBV4-1; j_call: TRBJ2-1; cdr3_nt: TGCGCCAGCAGCCAAGAATCCTCCGGGACTAGCGGGAGACCCTCCTACAATGAGCAGTTCTTC; cdr3_aa: CASSQESSGTSGRPSYNEQFF
d_call: NA; clone_size: NA; v_call: TRBV29-1; j_call: TRBJ2-7; cdr3_nt: TGCAGCGTATTAGGGGACGAGCAGTACTTC; cdr3_aa: CSVLGDEQYF
d_call: NA; clone_size: NA; v_call: TRBV19; j_call: TRBJ1-4; cdr3_nt: TGTGCCAGTAGCAGGGAGGGGCTGTCTAATGAAAAACTGTTTTTT; cdr3_aa: CASSREGLSNEKLFF
d_call: TRBD1; clone_size: NA; v_call: TRBV10-1; j_call: TRBJ1-2; cdr3_nt: TGCGCCAGCAGACAGGGGGCGGGCGGCTACACCTTC; cdr3_aa: CASRQGAGGYTF
d_call: NA; clone_size: NA; v_call: TRBV11-2; j_call: TRBJ2-5; cdr3_nt: TGTGCCAGCAGCTTAGGGGTGTTGTGGGCCGGACAAGAGACCCAGTACTTC; cdr3_aa: CASSLGVLWAGQETQYF
d_call: NA; clone_size: few; v_call: TRBV5-1; j_call: TRBJ2-3; cdr3_nt: TGCGCCAGCAGCTTGGGGCCCGGGACTGGCGCCCTCACAGATACGCAGTATTTT; cdr3_aa: CASSLGPGTGALTDTQYF
d_call: NA; clone_size: NA; v_call: TRBV5-4; j_call: TRBJ2-5; cdr3_nt: TGTGCCAGTAGCTTGGACGTGACAGGCCAAGAGACCCAGTACTTC; cdr3_aa: CASSLDVTGQETQYF
d_call: TRBD2; clone_size: NA; v_call: TRBV6-6; j_call: TRBJ2-1; cdr3_nt: TGTGCCAGCAGACCCGGACTAGCGGGAAGGAGTGAGTTCTTC; cdr3_aa: CASRPGLAGRSEFF